The entry that follows covers one T cell receptor beta chain sequence. TCRdb processed the 5' RACE reads again and assigns one entry to each CDR3 protein, with no DNA. The ten top clones account for over 1.1%, within a sample of some 500,000 distinct CDR3 sequences. This entry is derived from a study of T cells expressing NK-cell markers. The sample taken for sequencing was blood T cells: a sorted CD56 or NKG2C T cell subset, CD4+ or CD8+ T cells, or bulk PBMC T cells (not recorded which). This clonotype originated in a woman aged 50 to 60 in good health.

CDR3 region: CASSIRLVLGNEQFF. The rearrangement uses TRBV6-2 or TRBV6-3 and TRBJ2-1; without DNA, the TCRdb call of TRBD2 cannot be checked. The germline V gene has CDR1 MNHEY and CDR2 SVGEGT. This CDR3 spans 15 amino acids.